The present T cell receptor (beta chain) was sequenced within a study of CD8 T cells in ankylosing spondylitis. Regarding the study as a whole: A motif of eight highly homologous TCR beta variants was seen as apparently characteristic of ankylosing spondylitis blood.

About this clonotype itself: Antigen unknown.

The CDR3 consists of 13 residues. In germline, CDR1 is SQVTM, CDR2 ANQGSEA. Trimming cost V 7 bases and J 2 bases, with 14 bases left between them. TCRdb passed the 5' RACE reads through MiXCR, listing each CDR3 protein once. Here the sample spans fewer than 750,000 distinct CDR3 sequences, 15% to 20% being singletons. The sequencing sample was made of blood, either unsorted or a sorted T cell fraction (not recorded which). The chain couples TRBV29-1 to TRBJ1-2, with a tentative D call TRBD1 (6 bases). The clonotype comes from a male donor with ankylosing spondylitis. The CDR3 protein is CSDEGGTNYGYTF. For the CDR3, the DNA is TGCAGCGACGAGGGGGGAACAAACTATGGCTACACCTTC.